These T cell receptor beta chains were read from a single sample in a study of blood T cell repertoires in COVID-19. Clones were read by immunoSEQ multiplex PCR, and TCRdb kept only the in-frame ones, dropping some. The table shows 200,000 to 300,000 clones, with about 91% occurring only once. Sequenced sample: PBMCs or T cells enriched from blood (not recorded which). These receptor sequences come from a woman in her thirties or forties with acute COVID-19. CDR3s include the opening cysteine and the closing phenylalanine or tryptophan. A D gene is named only where the DNA matches it firmly. Size tells how often a clone was seen (once, few, many) or the class of an expanded clone, and some rows leave it out.

abundance	d_gene	j_gene	len	v_gene	CDR3aa	CDR3nt
.	.	TRBJ2-2	16	TRBV7-3	CASSLVGDFYTGELFF	TGTGCCAGCAGCTTAGTGGGGGACTTTTACACCGGGGAGCTGTTTTTT
.	TRBD1	TRBJ2-7	14	TRBV9	CASSPGGRKNEQYF	TGTGCCAGCAGCCCAGGGGGACGGAAAAACGAGCAGTACTTC
.	.	TRBJ2-7	12	TRBV7-9	CASSSDTYEQYF	TGTGCCAGCAGTTCAGACACATACGAGCAGTACTTC
.	.	TRBJ1-5	14	TRBV4-1	CASSQDRTNQPQHF	TGCGCCAGCAGCCAAGACAGGACAAATCAGCCCCAGCATTTT
.	TRBD1	TRBJ1-1	15	TRBV6-5	CASIGTGTANTEAFF	TGTGCCAGTATTGGAACCGGGACAGCGAACACTGAAGCTTTCTTT
.	.	TRBJ1-1	12	TRBV28	CASVGSEIRRIF	TGTGCCAGCGTAGGATCTGAGATAAGGAGGATATTT
few	.	TRBJ2-3	12	TRBV5-4	CASSYGLDTQYF	TGTGCCAGCAGCTATGGACTGGATACGCAGTATTTT
.	.	TRBJ1-5	16	TRBV5-4	CASSLDEKGMVQPQHF	TGTGCCAGCAGCTTGGATGAGAAGGGGATGGTACAGCCCCAGCATTTT
.	.	TRBJ2-6	15	TRBV11-3	CASSLGAFGANVLTF	TGTGCCAGCAGCTTAGGGGCTTTTGGGGCCAACGTCCTGACTTTC
.	TRBD1	TRBJ1-4	14	TRBV5-1	CASSWDRGGEKLFF	TGCGCCAGCAGCTGGGACAGGGGTGGTGAAAAACTGTTTTTT
.	.	TRBJ2-3	14	TRBV19	CASSIVHRTDTQYF	TGTGCCAGTAGTATAGTACATCGCACAGATACGCAGTATTTT
.	.	TRBJ2-3	16	TRBV10-3	CAISGRDGVSTDTQYF	TGTGCCATCAGTGGGAGGGACGGCGTGAGCACAGATACGCAGTATTTT
.	TRBD1	TRBJ2-7	13	TRBV5-4	CATTQGQGHEQYF	TGTGCCACCACCCAAGGACAGGGGCACGAGCAGTACTTC
.	.	TRBJ1-5	16	TRBV24-1	CATSDRRGRSNQPQHF	TGTGCCACCAGTGATCGAAGGGGCCGGAGCAATCAGCCCCAGCATTTT
.	.	TRBJ2-3	16	TRBV27	CASTTRHFGDTDTQYF	TGTGCCAGCACGACTCGGCATTTCGGGGACACAGATACGCAGTATTTT
.	.	TRBJ2-5	13	TRBV3-1/TRBV3-2	CASSHSTQETQYF	TGTGCCAGCAGCCACTCGACTCAAGAGACCCAGTACTTC
.	TRBD2	TRBJ2-3	15	TRBV7-9	CASSLPSGRADTQYF	TGTGCCAGCAGCTTGCCCAGCGGGAGGGCAGATACGCAGTATTTT
.	.	TRBJ2-7	15	TRBV28	CASSSSTESSYEQYF	.
.	TRBD2	TRBJ2-1	17	TRBV7-2	CASSLTSGRDRGNEQFF	TGTGCCAGCAGCTTAACTAGCGGGAGAGATCGGGGGAATGAGCAGTTCTTC
.	.	TRBJ2-2	15	TRBV9	CASSVGGASTGELFF	TGTGCCAGCAGCGTTGGCGGGGCAAGCACCGGGGAGCTGTTTTTT
.	.	TRBJ1-1	13	TRBV10-3	CAISEYIVTEAFF	TGTGCCATCAGTGAGTATATTGTCACTGAAGCTTTCTTT
.	.	TRBJ1-1	16	TRBV5-1	CASSLLQSGGGTEAFF	TGCGCCAGCAGCCTACTACAGTCTGGGGGCGGCACTGAAGCTTTCTTT
.	.	TRBJ2-3	14	TRBV11-3	CASSLEGLTDTQYF	TGTGCCAGCAGCTTGGAGGGACTCACAGATACGCAGTATTTT
.	TRBD2	TRBJ2-3	15	TRBV27	CASRGRGRATDTQYF	TGTGCCAGCCGTGGGCGCGGGAGGGCCACAGATACGCAGTATTTT
.	.	TRBJ1-5	14	TRBV27	CASMSGAGNQPQHF	TGTGCCAGCATGTCGGGAGCGGGGAATCAGCCCCAGCATTTT
.	TRBD1	TRBJ1-2	15	TRBV7-6	CASSLQLQGGYGYTF	TGTGCCAGCAGCCTACAGCTTCAGGGGGGATATGGCTACACCTTC
.	.	TRBJ1-2	16	TRBV24-1	CATSDPRLEGHYGYTF	TGTGCCACCAGTGACCCGCGGCTCGAGGGCCACTATGGCTACACCTTC
.	.	TRBJ1-2	15	TRBV24-1	CATSDLEAGIWRYTF	TGTGCCACCAGTGATTTGGAAGCGGGCATTTGGCGCTACACCTTC
.	TRBD1	TRBJ2-1	15	TRBV19	CASTTGQGIYNEQFF	TGTGCCAGTACAACTGGACAGGGTATATACAATGAGCAGTTCTTC
.	TRBD1	TRBJ1-5	15	TRBV19	CATVTGGAGNQPQHF	TGTGCCACTGTTACAGGGGGCGCGGGCAATCAGCCCCAGCATTTT
.	.	TRBJ1-1	13	TRBV12-3/TRBV12-4	CASSRTAGTEAFF	TGTGCCAGCAGCCGGACCGCGGGCACTGAAGCTTTCTTT
.	.	TRBJ1-2	12	TRBV9	CASREDEGDYTF	TGTGCCAGCAGGGAGGATGAGGGAGACTACACCTTC
few	TRBD1	TRBJ1-1	15	TRBV3-1/TRBV3-2	CASSSHRGWNTEAFF	TGTGCCAGCAGCTCGCACAGGGGTTGGAACACTGAAGCTTTCTTT
.	.	TRBJ1-1	14	TRBV5-8	CASRNAGGGTEAFF	TGTGCCAGCAGGAACGCAGGTGGAGGTACTGAAGCTTTCTTT
.	.	TRBJ2-1	13	TRBV6-5	CASSSHREGRLFF	TGTGCCAGCAGTTCCCACAGGGAGGGGAGGCTGTTCTTC
.	TRBD2	TRBJ2-7	15	TRBV6-5	CASTRGSGGSYEQYF	TGTGCCAGCACCCGAGGGAGCGGGGGGTCATACGAGCAGTACTTC
.	.	TRBJ2-7	13	TRBV4-1	CASSQDRTAEQYF	TGCGCCAGCAGCCAAGATCGGACAGCAGAGCAGTACTTC
.	TRBD1	TRBJ2-2	16	TRBV19	CASSRTGTVNTGELFF	TGTGCCAGTAGCCGAACCGGGACAGTCAACACCGGGGAGCTGTTTTTT
.	.	TRBJ1-2	14	TRBV5-4	CASSFGQNNYGYTF	TGTGCCAGCAGCTTCGGACAGAACAACTATGGCTACACCTTC
.	.	TRBJ1-2	14	TRBV27	CASSPRAQAYGYTF	TGTGCCAGCAGTCCCAGGGCCCAGGCTTATGGCTACACCTTC
.	.	TRBJ2-2	17	TRBV19	CASSRTGGRGPPGELFF	TGTGCCAGTAGTCGTACTGGGGGGCGGGGGCCACCCGGGGAGCTGTTTTTT
.	TRBD2	TRBJ2-7	13	TRBV5-1	CASMGLAGSEQYF	TGCGCCAGCATGGGACTAGCGGGATCCGAGCAGTACTTC
.	TRBD2	TRBJ2-7	16	TRBV20-1	CSASRGLAGFGYEQYF	TGCAGTGCCAGTCGCGGACTAGCGGGATTTGGGTACGAGCAGTACTTC
once	TRBD1	TRBJ1-1	16	TRBV15	CATSSRDRGLRAEAFF	TGTGCCACCAGCAGTCGGGACAGGGGGCTGCGGGCTGAAGCTTTCTTT
.	TRBD2	TRBJ2-4	16	TRBV3-1/TRBV3-2	CASSQAIAGGEDIQYF	TGTGCCAGCAGCCAAGCAATAGCGGGAGGGGAGGACATTCAGTACTTC
.	TRBD1	TRBJ1-5	14	TRBV30	CAWRGQVDNQPQHF	TGTGCCTGGAGGGGACAGGTGGACAATCAGCCCCAGCATTTT
.	.	TRBJ2-1	15	TRBV13	CASSKRNARYNEQFF	TGTGCCAGCAGCAAGCGGAACGCCCGATACAATGAGCAGTTCTTC
.	TRBD2	TRBJ2-1	17	TRBV28	CASSPRTSGSVYNEQFF	TGTGCCAGCAGTCCGCGGACTAGCGGGAGTGTCTACAATGAGCAGTTCTTC
.	TRBD2	TRBJ2-1	16	TRBV10-3	CAISPSTSGKYNEQFF	TGTGCCATCAGTCCCAGTACAAGCGGGAAATACAATGAGCAGTTCTTC
.	.	TRBJ1-6	15	TRBV5-6	CASSLLGRSESPLHF	TGTGCCAGCAGCTTGTTGGGCAGGTCGGAATCACCCCTCCACTTT
.	.	TRBJ2-1	16	TRBV2	CASSGETYKIRKGQFF	TGTGCCAGCAGTGGGGAGACCTACAAAATTCGTAAAGGGCAGTTCTTC
.	.	TRBJ1-2	13	TRBV6-5	CASTPGAFYGYTF	TGTGCCAGCACCCCTGGGGCTTTCTATGGCTACACCTTC
.	TRBD2	TRBJ2-3	19	TRBV29-1	CSALCGGEKQGLSTDTQYF	TGCAGCGCACTTTGCGGGGGGGAGAAGCAGGGGCTTAGCACAGATACGCAGTATTTT
.	TRBD1	TRBJ2-6	15	TRBV19	CATGTGGAGANVLTF	TGTGCAACCGGGACAGGGGGTGCTGGGGCCAACGTCCTGACTTTC